The rows below give T cell receptor beta chains drawn from one sample of a study of blood T cell repertoires in COVID-19. The data were produced by immunoSEQ multiplex PCR, yet TCRdb's version contains in-frame clones alone and is incomplete. The sample records about 300,000 clones, approximately 91% being singletons. The sequenced material came from peripheral blood. These receptors were taken from a woman in her 30s with COVID-19, enrolled during active disease. Each CDR3 is given with its conserved first and last residue. A D gene is named only where the DNA matches it firmly. Where a row states a size, it is once, few, many or the class of an expanded clone; other rows omit it.

>TRBV7-9|15|-|TRBJ2-3|-
TGTGCCAGCAGCTTCTCGGCAGGGAGCACAGATACGCAGTATTTT
CASSFSAGSTDTQYF
>TRBV27|16|-|TRBJ2-2|TRBD2
TGTGCCAGCAGTACCGGGACTAGCTCGAACACCGGGGAGCTGTTTTTT
CASSTGTSSNTGELFF
>TRBV11-2|15|-|TRBJ2-5|TRBD2
TGTGCCAGCAGCCCCGACAGCGGGAGGGTTGAGACCCAGTACTTC
CASSPDSGRVETQYF
>TRBV5-1|15|-|TRBJ2-7|TRBD1
TGCGCCAGCAGCCCACCCCGACAGGGGGTCAACGAGCAGTACTTC
CASSPPRQGVNEQYF
>TRBV19|12|-|TRBJ2-5|-
TGTGCCAGTTTGAGGGCGATGGAGACCCAGTACTTC
CASLRAMETQYF
>TRBV5-6|12|-|TRBJ1-2|-
TGTGCCAGCAGCTTGACAGACTATGGCTACACCTTC
CASSLTDYGYTF
>TRBV11-2|16|-|TRBJ2-7|TRBD2
TGTGCCAGCAGCTCAGAGCTAGCGGGGGTCTCCTACGAGCAGTACTTC
CASSSELAGVSYEQYF
>TRBV7-9|14|once|TRBJ2-7|TRBD2
TGTGCCAGCAGCTTTAGCGGGAGTTCATACGAGCAGTACTTC
CASSFSGSSYEQYF
>TRBV2|14|-|TRBJ1-1|-
TGTGCCAGCAGTGCTGCCAGGGGTGGCACTGAAGCTTTCTTT
CASSAARGGTEAFF
>TRBV6-5|14|once|TRBJ1-6|TRBD1
TGTGCCAGCAATAAGGACAGGAACAATTCACCCCTCCACTTT
CASNKDRNNSPLHF
>TRBV5-4|15|-|TRBJ2-1|-
TGTGCCAGCAGCTTGGAGAGCGGGTCCTACAATGAGCAGTTCTTC
CASSLESGSYNEQFF
>TRBV27|14|-|TRBJ1-1|-
TGTGCCACCAATCCTATTACCGGGAGCACTGAAGCTTTCTTT
CATNPITGSTEAFF
>TRBV18|16|-|TRBJ2-3|TRBD2
TGTGCCAGCTCACCGGATAGCGGGAGGAGCACAGATACGCAGTATTTT
CASSPDSGRSTDTQYF
>TRBV28|15|-|TRBJ1-1|TRBD1
TGTGCCAGCAGTTCCCCGACAGGGGGAATAACTGAAGCTTTCTTT
CASSSPTGGITEAFF
>TRBV27|19|-|TRBJ1-1|TRBD1
TGTGCCAGCAGTTTTTCCCGCCTTTCTGGACAGGGAGTTAACACTGAAGCTTTCTTT
CASSFSRLSGQGVNTEAFF
>TRBV11-2|11|-|TRBJ2-3|-
TGTGCCAGCCTGAGCACAGATACGCAGTATTTT
CASLSTDTQYF
>TRBV6-1|15|-|TRBJ2-1|-
TGTGCCAGCAGTGAAGTATCGGTCACTCTCAATGAGCAGTTCTTC
CASSEVSVTLNEQFF